This record covers a single T cell receptor (beta chain). The data originate from a study of shared T cell receptors in the human thymus. The table came from immunoSEQ multiplex PCR; TCRdb's copy has only in-frame clones and leaves some out. Among fewer than 700,000 clones listed, 88% were seen once. In addition, the sample was reused for a study of human thymus T cells. From that paper: Thymus pieces cut out during corrective heart surgery were the tissue that was used.

The sample taken for sequencing was thymocytes. The TCR was taken from a boy under three years old with a congenital heart defect.

The CDR3 reads CASSVRDSYNEQFF. The DNA of the CDR3 is TGTGCCAGCAGCGTGAGGGACTCCTACAATGAGCAGTTCTTC. This chain joins TRBV9 and TRBJ2-1; TRBD2 is a possible D gene (5 bases). CDR3 length: 14 residues. Germline CDR1 is SGDLS and CDR2 is YYNGEE. V shed 2 bases and J shed 0 bases, with 6 bases lying between them.